This T cell receptor beta chain originates from a study of T-cell memory formation after mild COVID-19. Study-level findings and limits: Clones shrinking between day 15 and 85 showed a balanced CD4/CD8 split, and those that grew later tilted toward CD4+.

In regard to this clonotype: Its antigen is still unknown.

With 1 base removed from V and 2 bases from J, the gap between germline ends came to 12 bases. This CDR3 spans 15 amino acids. Germline CDR1 reads MGHRA; CDR2 reads YSYEKL. MiXCR, applied by TCRdb to the 5' RACE reads, yields one record per CDR3 protein. Altogether 400,000 or so distinct CDR3 sequences are present, 15% to 20% being singletons, with the ten largest covering roughly 8%. The material sequenced was PBMCs or a T cell subset sorted from them (not recorded which). The TCR comes from an adult woman who had mild COVID-19 (a few samples of this study predate the infection). Cell type and time point are not known. The V gene is TRBV4-1, the J gene TRBJ2-7; D not certain. The CDR3 sequence is CASSQGSMGTYEQYF. The DNA of the CDR3 is TGCGCCAGCAGCCAAGGGTCTATGGGGACCTACGAGCAGTACTTC.